The T cell receptor (beta chain) under discussion was sequenced for a study of shared T cell receptors in the human thymus. The method was immunoSEQ multiplex PCR; TCRdb's version includes in-frame clones alone and lacks a portion of them. The sample carries some 640,000 clones, 87% recorded once. Trimming pared 4 bases from V and 4 bases from J, leaving 13 bases between. Germline CDR1 reads SQVTM; CDR2 reads ANQGSEA. The CDR3 spans 13 residues. The same sample was also studied in work on human thymus T cells.

The chain is built from TRBV29-1 and TRBJ1-2; D ambiguous. The source material was thymocytes. The receptor's source is a boy younger than two with a congenital heart defect. CDR3 in DNA: TGCAGCGTTGGGCGTCAGGCGGGCTATGGCTACACCTTC. Encoded protein: CSVGRQAGYGYTF.